The 7 T cell receptor beta chains below all came from one sample that was sequenced in a study of human T cells and chemical hapten exposure. Time point reported: patch test 1, 2 weeks after DPC sensitization. The treatment was: therapeutic diphenylcyclopropenone sensitization with weekly scalp DPC. TCRdb re-called the RACE reads through MiXCR, storing one row per CDR3 protein. The sample lists about 380,000 distinct CDR3 sequences, more than 4.5% occurring once. Sample: whole blood, taken in connection with sensitization to the hapten diphenylcyclopropenone (DPC). The origin of the receptors is a woman between 50 and 59 years old with alopecia areata. Some clones in this sample may be carry-over from other donors' samples.

V and J are TRBV7-2 and TRBJ1-1, with 8 bases fitting TRBD1. The CDR3 is 14 amino acids. In germline, CDR1 is SGHTA, CDR2 FQGNSA. The V gene end was trimmed by 8 bases and the J gene end by 6 bases; junction bases not matched to a gene: 11. CDR3 coding DNA: TGTGCCAGCTCGCGACAGGGGAGTGTTTCTGAAGCTTTCTTT. Protein: CASSRQGSVSEAFF.

The sample holds many counts of this clonotype. V gene TRBV5-6 combines with J gene TRBJ1-1; no firm D call. The CDR3 extends over 13 amino acids. CDR1 and CDR2 (germline): SGHDT, YYEEEE. The V end was cut by 2 bases, the J end by 8 bases, with 13 bases between. For the CDR3, the DNA is TGTGCCAGCAGCTTCTGGGGAGTGAGCGAAGCTTTCTTT. Its protein product is CASSFWGVSEAFF.

The chain employs TRBV29-1 and TRBJ1-2, with TRBD1 matching 10 bases. CDR1 SQVTM and CDR2 ANQGSEA come from the germline V gene. The trim removed 4 bases at V and 8 bases at J, leaving 4 bases unmatched. The length of the CDR3 is 12 residues. The DNA of the CDR3 is TGCAGCGTTGCGGGACAGGGGAAAGGCTACACCTTC. Encoded protein: CSVAGQGKGYTF.

To note about this clonotype: Since the CDR3 does not end with the conserved phenylalanine or tryptophan, this likely comes from a read error. J is TRBJ2-7 and V is TRBV7-2; 7 nucleotides agree with TRBD1. The CDR3 contains 15 residues. Germline-derived CDR1 and CDR2 are SGHTA and FQGNSA. V dropped 5 bases and J dropped 0; count of bases not matched to a gene: 7. CDR3 sequence (DNA): TGTGCCAGCAGCGTACAGGGGCTAAGCTCCTACGAGCAGTACTCC. Translated: CASSVQGLSSYEQYS.

This clonotype was seen repeatedly, ten times or more. The V gene is TRBV18, the J gene TRBJ1-1; TRBD1 matches 11 bases. V dropped 3 bases and J dropped 6; count of bases not matched to a gene: 3. This CDR3 region has 14 residues. Germline values: CDR1 KGHSH, CDR2 LQKENI. The chain's CDR3 is CASSPGQGAAEAFF. The CDR3 DNA reads as TGTGCCAGCTCACCCGGACAGGGGGCGGCTGAAGCTTTCTTT.

The V call is TRBV7-8, the J call TRBJ1-6; D perhaps matches TRBD1 (6 bases). The V and J ends lost 3 bases and 7 bases respectively, with 13 bases between them. The CDR3 is 15 amino acids. Germline V gene data show CDR1 as SGHVS and CDR2 as FQNEAQ. The CDR3 reads CASSFARRGNSPLHF. DNA of the CDR3: TGTGCCAGCAGCTTTGCCCGGAGGGGGAATTCACCCCTCCACTTT.

This clonotype has at least ten counts. The chain joins TRBV12-3 or TRBV12-4 to TRBJ1-1, with D possibly TRBD1 on 5 matching bases. CDR3 length: 14 amino acids. Trimming cost V 8 bases and J 4 bases, with 17 bases left between them. CDR3 amino acids: CASDYKGTLTEAFF. The CDR3 DNA follows: TGTGCCAGCGATTATAAGGGGACCCTCACTGAAGCTTTCTTT.